These 18 T cell receptor beta chains originate from one sample sequenced in a study of shared clonotypes between healthy human individuals. Naive CD8 cells lacked CD45RO and underwent positive selection for CCR7, leaving out terminally differentiated effector memory CD45RA+ cells. Sequenced by immunoSEQ multiplex PCR; TCRdb stores in-frame clones only, minus some. Of around 2,000,000 clones listed, over 85% were seen once; the top ten hold 1% to 1.3%. Sequenced input: naive CD8+ T cells sorted from blood. These receptors all come from a man younger than 30 in good health.

This clone was counted a single time. The chain has TRBV4-1 and TRBJ2-2; tentative D call: TRBD1 (5 bases). The germline V gene encodes CDR1 MGHRA and CDR2 YSYEKL. This CDR3 comprises 13 residues. V dropped 1 base and J dropped 9 bases, with 9 bases sitting between them. Written as DNA, the CDR3 is TGCGCCAGCAGCCAAGGGCAGGGCAGGGAGCTGTTTTTT. This gives the protein CASSQGQGRELFF.

V and J are TRBV7-3 and TRBJ2-1; TRBD2 agrees at 9 bases. CDR1 SGHTA and CDR2 FQGTGA come from the germline V gene. V lost 2 bases, J lost 6 bases, and 17 bases stayed unmatched. The CDR3 has 19 amino acids. CDR3 in amino acids: CASSLGTGLAGALGNEQFF. CDR3 sequence (DNA): TGTGCCAGCAGCTTAGGAACAGGGTTAGCGGGGGCGCTTGGCAATGAGCAGTTCTTC. Full variable domain (missing parts from reference TRBV7-3 and TRBJ2-1): GAGVSQTPSNKVTEKGKYVELRCDPISGHTALYWYRQSLGQGPEFLIYFQGTGAADDSGLPNDRFFAVRPEGSVSTLKIQRTERGDSAVYLCASSLGTGLAGALGNEQFFGPGTRLTVL.

This clone occurred once. This chain connects TRBV13 to TRBJ2-7; 8 nucleotides agree with TRBD2. The CDR3 sequence is 15 residues long. Unmatched junction bases numbered 5, after V lost 0 bases and J lost 4 bases. CDR1 is PRHDT, CDR2 FYEKMQ, per germline (reference sequence). CDR3 residues: CASSLGLAEPYEQYF. Written as DNA, the CDR3 is TGTGCCAGCAGCTTAGGACTAGCGGAACCATACGAGCAGTACTTC.

This chain connects TRBV9 to TRBJ2-1; TRBD1 matches 9 bases. J gave up 6 bases and V 0 bases, and 7 bases lay outside the gene matches. This CDR3 contains 16 residues. Germline-derived CDR1 and CDR2 are SGDLS and YYNGEE. For the CDR3, the DNA is TGTGCCAGCAGCGTAGACAGGACAGGGGCTACCAATGAGCAGTTCTTC. Translated: CASSVDRTGATNEQFF.

The chain carries TRBV6-5 and TRBJ1-2; D remains unclear. CDR1 and CDR2 (germline): MNHEY, SVGAGI. V was cut by 4 bases and J by 7 bases, with 10 bases left in between. The CDR3 loop spans 12 amino acids. In DNA, the CDR3 is TGTGCCAGCAGTTCCCCCGAAGTTGGCTACACCTTC. Its protein product is CASSSPEVGYTF.

This clone was seen only once. The V call is TRBV6-6, the J call TRBJ1-5; D unclear. V lost 7 bases and J lost 2, with 9 bases in between. This CDR3 has 13 residues. The germline V gene has CDR1 MNHNY and CDR2 SVGAGI (reference sequence). The CDR3 region has the DNA TGTGCCAGCATGTATGGGGGCAATCAGCCCCAGCATTTT. This translates into CASMYGGNQPQHF.

The chain employs TRBV27 and TRBJ2-7, with 8 bases matching TRBD2. V lost 3 bases to trimming and J lost 0 bases; unmatched junction nucleotides: 4. The germline gives CDR1 MNHEY, CDR2 SMNVEV (reference sequence). The CDR3 length is 15 residues. The CDR3 spells CASSLRGLVSYEQYF. The CDR3 nucleotides are TGTGCCAGCAGTTTGAGGGGACTAGTCTCCTACGAGCAGTACTTC.

This clone was seen a single time. V gene TRBV5-4 combines with J gene TRBJ1-2; TRBD1 matches at 10 bases. The germline V gene encodes CDR1 SGHNT and CDR2 YYREEE (reference sequence). The CDR3 has 18 residues. V was clipped by 0 bases and J by 6 bases; unmatched bases: 14. The CDR3 here is CASSLDDLIGQGGHGYTF. In DNA form, the CDR3 reads TGTGCCAGCAGCTTGGACGATCTCATAGGACAGGGGGGCCATGGCTACACCTTC.

This sequence joins TRBV7-9 and TRBJ2-5; D is ambiguous. With 3 bases removed from V and 6 bases from J, the gap between germline ends came to 5 bases. The CDR3 loop spans 11 amino acids. The germline CDR1 and CDR2 sequences are SEHNR and FQNEAQ (reference sequence). The CDR3 nucleotides read TGTGCCAGCAGCTTTGAGAAGACCCAGTACTTC. Encoded protein: CASSFEKTQYF.

As for this clone: This specimen includes other DNA sequences encoding the same CDR3. CDR3 DNA: TGTGCCAGCAGCTTGAATCAGCCCCAGCATTTT. It specifies CASSLNQPQHF. The chain uses TRBV5-8 and TRBJ1-5; D gene unclear. This CDR3 comprises 11 residues. Per germline, CDR1 SGHTS and CDR2 YDEGEE. V was shortened by 1 base and J by 4 bases, with 0 bases between the two germline ends.

The rearrangement joins TRBV29-1 to TRBJ2-7; a weak D match, TRBD1 (5 bases). The CDR3 contains 12 residues. CDR1 and CDR2 (germline): SQVTM, ANQGSEA. V lost 4 bases to trimming and J lost 7 bases, with 14 bases between them. CDR3 sequence (DNA): TGCAGCGTTGTGCAGGGCTACATGGAGCAGTACTTC. Its translation is CSVVQGYMEQYF.

The chain combines TRBV27 with TRBJ2-7; tentatively, D is TRBD2 (6 bases). The CDR3 length is 16 residues. Germline V gives CDR1 MNHEY, CDR2 SMNVEV (reference sequence). Trimming shortened V by 5 bases and J by 4 bases, and 21 bases separated the two germline ends. This CDR3 is CASSPPSRRGSYEQYF. The CDR3 nucleotides are TGTGCCAGCAGTCCCCCTTCCCGGCGGGGCTCATACGAGCAGTACTTC.

V gene TRBV7-8 combines with J gene TRBJ2-3; 8 bases map to TRBD2. The trim removed 5 bases at V and 2 bases at J, leaving 9 bases unmatched. CDR1 SGHVS and CDR2 FQNEAQ come from the germline V gene. The CDR3 sequence is 16 residues long. The CDR3 DNA reads TGTGCCAGCAGCGCGACGGGGGGGCCGGTCACAGATACGCAGTATTTT. This encodes CASSATGGPVTDTQYF.

Only one count was recorded for this clone. The same CDR3 can be traced to other DNA sequences in this sample. The J gene is TRBJ2-3, the V gene TRBV7-9; D is uncertain. Per germline, CDR1 SEHNR and CDR2 FQNEAQ (reference sequence). This CDR3 has 11 amino acids. Trimming stripped 3 bases from V and 4 bases from J, with 2 bases between. The CDR3 DNA sequence: TGTGCCAGCAGCTTTCCAGATACGCAGTATTTT. Its protein product is CASSFPDTQYF.

The V and J genes are TRBV19 and TRBJ2-7; possible D gene TRBD2, 6 bases. The CDR3 loop spans 16 amino acids. Germline lookup yields CDR1 LNHDA and CDR2 SQIVND (reference sequence). V dropped 7 bases and J dropped 5 bases, with 24 bases sitting between them. The CDR3 reads CASTLSPAWGVDEQYF. The CDR3, as DNA: TGTGCCAGTACCCTATCCCCAGCTTGGGGGGTGGACGAGCAGTACTTC.

This chain joins TRBV7-6 and TRBJ2-7, with 8 nucleotides matching TRBD1. Losses at the gene ends were 5 bases for V and 4 bases for J; bases not matched to a gene: 7. This CDR3 is 14 amino acids long. The germline CDR1 and CDR2 sequences are SGHVS and FNYEAQ. The CDR3 sequence is CASSVGQGKYEQYF. The DNA for the CDR3 is TGTGCCAGCAGCGTCGGACAGGGTAAATACGAGCAGTACTTC.

With regard to this clone: Other nucleotide sequences in the sample specify the same CDR3. This chain uses TRBV30 with TRBJ2-7; D possibly corresponds to TRBD1 (5 bases). This CDR3 is 13 amino acids long. Germline V gene lookup returns CDR1 GTSNPN and CDR2 SVGIG (reference sequence). V lost 0 bases and J 4 bases, leaving 10 bases between the germline ends. The CDR3 reads CAWSVGRAYEQYF. CDR3 in DNA: TGTGCCTGGAGTGTCGGCAGGGCGTACGAGCAGTACTTC.

The chain carries TRBV27 and TRBJ1-6; D not resolved. The V gene's germline CDR1 is MNHEY and CDR2 SMNVEV (reference sequence). V was clipped by 4 bases and J by 8 bases, with 9 bases between them. The CDR3 sequence is 13 residues long. The CDR3 loop is CASSYGHDSPLHF. For the CDR3, the DNA is TGTGCCAGCAGTTACGGGCATGATTCACCCCTCCACTTT.